This T cell receptor beta chain was recorded in a study of T cell changes during pregnancy in multiple sclerosis. This CDR3 spans 13 amino acids. The V end was cut by 2 bases, the J end by 2 bases, with 6 bases between. Germline lookup yields CDR1 MNHEY and CDR2 SVGAGI. The table came from immunoSEQ multiplex PCR; TCRdb's copy has only in-frame clones and leaves some out. The table has roughly 32,000 clones, approximately 90% seen once; the top ten hold roughly 4%. V gene TRBV6-5 combines with J gene TRBJ1-2; maybe TRBD1 (5 bases). The TCR was taken from a female donor with multiple sclerosis, enrolled in a pregnancy study. Sequenced here: CD8+ T cells from peripheral blood mononuclear cells, sampled in the third trimester of pregnancy. The CDR3 here is CASSYGGNYGYTF. In DNA, the CDR3 is TGTGCCAGCAGTTACGGGGGGAACTATGGCTACACCTTC.